This TCR beta chain was sequenced for a study of CD8+ T cells in alopecia areata. The CDR3 is 13 residues long. V gave up 3 bases and J gave up 15 bases, with 18 bases separating them. CDR1 is LNHDA, CDR2 SQIVND, per germline (reference sequence). This clone turned up a few times. Its antigen remains unknown. TCR sequencing used cDNA made by reverse transcription of extracted RNA. Generated by immunoSEQ multiplex PCR, the TCRdb table keeps only in-frame clones and is missing some. The table lists around 190,000 clones, roughly three fifths of them singletons. General study points: Tissue-resident alphabeta T cells belonging to normal skin likewise get sequenced within scalp specimens. Sharing of TCRs across patients appeared less clear than in mice, possibly for HLA-related reasons. Higher clonality and more expanded CD8+ clones appeared in lesional than normal scalp.

PBMCs were stained for CD3, CD4 and CD8, and CD4+ and CD8+ T cells were sorted. The chain is built from TRBV19 and TRBJ2-4, with D possibly being TRBD2 (6 bases). Sample: CD8+ T cells sorted from blood. This receptor was identified in a human donor in good health. CDR3 region: CASSISGEPKRYF. As DNA, the CDR3 is TGTGCCAGTAGTATCTCGGGAGAGCCCAAGAGGTACTTC.